Listed here are 16 T cell receptor beta chains from one sample, sequenced in a study of CXCR3-negative and CXCR3-positive naive CD8 T cells. Libraries were UMI-labeled 5' RACE TRB cDNA. TCRdb reanalyzed the 5' RACE reads, giving one entry per CDR3 protein sequence and no DNA. The record lists some 54,000 distinct CDR3 sequences, of which the ten most abundant hold roughly 0.5%. Study-wide results and limits: For CXCR3-positive naive cells, TRB CDR3s were more hydrophobic than those of CXCR3-negative naive cells.

These receptors have no known antigen. The sample comprised naive CXCR3+ CD8+ T cells from blood. As to subset: CD45RO-CCR7+CD27+CD95- naive CD8+ T cells expressing CXCR3 (TNR3+). The receptor set was obtained from a human donor in good health. Some clones in this sample may be carry-over from other donors' samples.

This sequence joins TRBV20-1 and TRBJ2-2; checking the TCRdb D call of TRBD2 is not possible without DNA. This CDR3 region has 16 residues. Germline V lookup: CDR1 DFQATT, CDR2 SNEGSKA (reference sequence). The CDR3 spells CSASWASGGKTGELFF.

The chain uses TRBV29-1 and TRBJ1-5; TCRdb proposes TRBD1, but this gene call is untestable without DNA. This CDR3 contains 13 residues. Germline V CDR1 and CDR2: SQVTM, ANQGSEA. The CDR3 protein is CSVADSSNQPQHF.

The chain joins TRBV29-1 to TRBJ2-5; TCRdb picks TRBD1, but there is no DNA to check that call. In germline, CDR1 is SQVTM, CDR2 ANQGSEA. The CDR3 length is 13 residues. The CDR3 sequence: CSSTGVVTETQYF.

The chain is built from TRBV29-1 and TRBJ2-1; TCRdb designates TRBD2, a call that cannot be tested without DNA. The germline V gene has CDR1 SQVTM and CDR2 ANQGSEA. CDR3 size: 14 residues. This CDR3 reads CSILGGNSYNEQFF.

The V gene is TRBV9, the J gene TRBJ1-2. The V gene's germline CDR1 is SGDLS and CDR2 YYNGEE. The CDR3 length is 14 residues. CDR3 sequence reads: CASSGVGRSYGYTF.

The chain couples TRBV5-1 to TRBJ1-2; TCRdb lists TRBD1, though no DNA is available to test this call. Germline assignment: CDR1 SGHRS and CDR2 YFSETQ. The CDR3 runs to 17 residues. CDR3 in amino acids: CASSYNPNRVQLGGYTF.

The chain carries TRBV7-6 and TRBJ1-2; the TCRdb D gene call, TRBD1, has no DNA to confirm it. This CDR3 is 19 amino acids long. Germline lookup yields CDR1 SGHVS and CDR2 FNYEAQ. CDR3 loop: CASSGGQGNGSKFFYGYTF.

The J gene is TRBJ2-7, the V gene TRBV29-1. The CDR3 runs to 12 residues. The V gene's germline CDR1 is SQVTM and CDR2 ANQGSEA. CDR3 residues: CSVEGDWDEQYF.

This chain joins TRBV15 and TRBJ2-7; TCRdb's D call, TRBD2, is unchecked because there is no DNA. Germline assignment: CDR1 LNHNV and CDR2 YYDKDF (reference sequence). This CDR3 contains 14 residues. The CDR3 here is CATSGWRGLNEQYF.

The chain is built from TRBV6-6 and TRBJ2-3. The CDR3 has 16 residues. Germline V lookup: CDR1 MNHNY, CDR2 SVGAGI (reference sequence). This CDR3 is CASSYRAVITTDTQYF.

The V and J genes are TRBV3-1 and TRBJ2-1; without DNA, the TCRdb call of TRBD2 cannot be checked. Germline loops: CDR1 LGHDT, CDR2 YNNKEL (reference sequence). The CDR3 contains 17 residues. The CDR3 spells CASSQDVDQRSYNEQFF.

J is TRBJ2-1 and V is TRBV28; as DNA is missing, the TRBD1 call by TCRdb cannot be tested. Germline V gene data show CDR1 as MDHEN and CDR2 as SYDVKM. This CDR3 has 14 residues. CDR3 sequence reads: CASSLPGPPNEQFF.

The rearrangement links TRBV5-6 to TRBJ2-2; absent DNA, TCRdb's TRBD2 call cannot be checked. Germline-derived CDR1 and CDR2 are SGHDT and YYEEEE. The CDR3 runs 17 residues. Here the CDR3 reads CASRLGTSGENTGELFF.

The rearrangement uses TRBV9 and TRBJ2-1; the TCRdb D gene call, TRBD2, has no DNA to confirm it. Germline V gene sequence: CDR1 SGDLS, CDR2 YYNGEE. The CDR3 totals 14 residues. CDR3 protein: CASSVGGSSGEQFF.

The chain is built from TRBV7-9 and TRBJ2-7; the D call of TRBD1 rests on TCRdb alone, since no DNA is present to check it. CDR1 and CDR2 from the germline V gene are SEHNR and FQNEAQ (reference sequence). This CDR3 is built from 13 residues. CDR3 loop: CASSSQDQYEQYF.

This chain uses TRBV6-2 or TRBV6-3 with TRBJ1-1; TCRdb proposes TRBD1, but this gene call is untestable without DNA. This CDR3 is 15 amino acids long. Germline V gene data show CDR1 as MNHEY and CDR2 as SVGEGT. CDR3 protein: CASSYSGQGNTEAFF.